This passage covers 21 T cell receptor beta chains from one sample sequenced in a study of identical twins. From the 5' RACE reads, TCRdb called clonotypes with MiXCR, one entry per CDR3 protein. The sample includes just over 500,000 distinct CDR3 sequences, under 25% of them seen just once. The sample was also linked to a second study, of T cells expressing NK-cell markers.

Sequencing input: CD4+ T cells sorted from blood. These TCRs come from a young woman in good health.

This chain uses TRBV5-1 with TRBJ2-5, with a tentative D call TRBD2 (5 bases). CDR1 and CDR2 (germline): SGHRS, YFSETQ. Trimming stripped 1 base from V and 2 bases from J, with 9 bases between. The CDR3 loop spans 14 amino acids. The CDR3 sequence is CASSLYPGQETQYF. CDR3 bases: TGCGCCAGCAGCTTGTACCCGGGGCAAGAGACCCAGTACTTC. Based on the CDR3 plus reference TRBV5-1 and TRBJ2-5, the full variable domain is KAGVTQTPRYLIKTRGQQVTLSCSPISGHRSVSWYQQTPGQGLQFLFEYFSETQRNKGNFPGRFSGRQFSNSRSEMNVSTLELGDSALYLCASSLYPGQETQYFGPGTRLLVL.

This clonotype was recorded a few times. The CDR3 sequence is CASSSTGTFREQYF. For the CDR3, the DNA is TGTGCCAGCAGCTCGACCGGGACTTTCAGGGAGCAGTACTTC. The chain carries TRBV7-2 and TRBJ2-7; the D gene is possibly TRBD2 (6 bases). V lost 4 bases, J lost 7 bases, and 17 bases lay in between. Germline CDR1 reads SGHTA; CDR2 reads FQGNSA. The CDR3 runs to 14 residues.

The V call is TRBV20-1, the J call TRBJ2-1, with TRBD1 matching 10 bases. CDR1 DFQATT and CDR2 SNEGSKA come from the germline V gene (reference sequence). This CDR3 comprises 13 residues. J gave up 6 bases and V 5 bases, and 4 bases lay outside the gene matches. CDR3 residues: CSARGDRGNEQFF. The CDR3 nucleotides are TGCAGTGCTCGCGGGGACAGGGGCAATGAGCAGTTCTTC.

This clonotype was detected many times. The chain couples TRBV6-6 to TRBJ2-1; 8 nucleotides line up with TRBD2. The CDR3 contains 12 residues. The germline CDR1 and CDR2 sequences are MNHNY and SVGAGI (reference sequence). The ends lost 7 bases at V and 10 bases at J; junction bases unmatched: 6. CDR3 residues: CASTKSGGEQFF. DNA of the CDR3: TGTGCCAGCACAAAGAGCGGGGGCGAGCAGTTCTTC.

This chain connects TRBV6-4 to TRBJ2-2; D is unclear. This CDR3 is 14 amino acids long. Trimming stripped 3 bases from V and 7 bases from J, with 12 bases between. Germline loops: CDR1 MRHNA, CDR2 SNTAGT. The CDR3 loop reads CASSESWGYGELFF. CDR3 sequence (DNA): TGTGCCAGCAGTGAAAGTTGGGGATACGGGGAGCTGTTTTTT.

This clonotype was recorded many times. The chain combines TRBV20-1 with TRBJ2-3; TRBD1 matches at 7 bases. V trimming: 0 bases; J trimming: 1 base; junction bases outside the gene matches: 1. This CDR3 contains 14 residues. Looked up from germline, CDR1 is DFQATT and CDR2 is SNEGSKA (reference sequence). The CDR3 sequence is CSARDQGGTDTQYF. The CDR3 DNA sequence: TGCAGTGCTAGAGATCAGGGGGGCACAGATACGCAGTATTTT.

The J gene is TRBJ1-1, the V gene TRBV10-3; the D is unclear. V lost 6 bases and J 8 bases, leaving 16 bases between the germline ends. The CDR3 is 13 amino acids. Germline values: CDR1 ENHRY, CDR2 SYGVKD. CDR3: CAISGKSMREAFF. The CDR3 bases are TGTGCCATCAGCGGTAAATCCATGAGGGAAGCTTTCTTT.

In this sample, this clonotype turned up a few times. The chain employs TRBV6-2 or TRBV6-3 and TRBJ2-1, with 14 bases fitting TRBD2. Losses at the gene ends were 3 bases for V and 4 bases for J; bases not matched to a gene: 17. CDR3 size: 21 residues. CDR1 and CDR2 (germline): MNHEY, SVGEGT. Here the CDR3 reads CASSYHEAGTSGRGDYNEQFF. The CDR3 coding sequence is TGTGCCAGCAGTTATCACGAAGCCGGGACTAGCGGGAGAGGGGATTACAATGAGCAGTTCTTC.

This clonotype turned up a few times. The V call is TRBV18, the J call TRBJ1-1; possible D gene TRBD1, 5 bases. Trimming shortened V by 6 bases and J by 4 bases, and 12 bases separated the two germline ends. Germline lookup yields CDR1 KGHSH and CDR2 LQKENI. The CDR3 totals 13 residues. The CDR3 is CASSRDAGTEAFF. The CDR3 nucleotides are TGTGCCAGCTCCCGGGACGCGGGCACTGAAGCTTTCTTT.

Many counts were recorded for this clonotype. As DNA, the CDR3 is TGTGCCAGCGGCTGGGGGGAGCAGTACTTC. Its protein product is CASGWGEQYF. The chain has TRBV12-3 or TRBV12-4 and TRBJ2-7, with D perhaps assigned TRBD1 or TRBD2 (5 bases each). The length of the CDR3 is 10 residues. The V and J ends lost 8 bases and 7 bases respectively, with 9 bases between them.

This clonotype has a handful of counts. The chain links TRBV5-1 to TRBJ1-1; D might be TRBD1 (5 bases). The CDR3 sequence is 15 residues long. Germline V CDR1 and CDR2: SGHRS, YFSETQ. V was shortened by 3 bases and J by 0 bases, with 12 bases between the two germline ends. The CDR3 region has the DNA TGCGCCAGCAGCTCTGACAGCGGCATGAACACTGAAGCTTTCTTT. This sequence encodes CASSSDSGMNTEAFF.

This clonotype has more than one count but fewer than ten. The rearrangement joins TRBV6-1 to TRBJ1-2; 9 bases map to TRBD1. Germline trimming cut 6 bases from V and 8 bases from J; bases unmatched to any gene: 10. The CDR3 loop spans 14 amino acids. Per germline, CDR1 MNHNS and CDR2 SASEGT. The CDR3 region is CASRSDRGTSGYTF. CDR3 nucleotide sequence: TGTGCCAGCAGATCGGACAGGGGCACATCGGGCTACACCTTC.

This clonotype turned up a few times. V and J are TRBV5-1 and TRBJ2-2, with 14 bases aligning to TRBD2. CDR3 length: 17 residues. In germline, CDR1 is SGHRS, CDR2 YFSETQ. The ends lost 4 bases at V and 1 base at J; junction bases unmatched: 3. The DNA for the CDR3 is TGCGCCAGCAGCGGGACTAGCGGGGGCCGGAACACCGGGGAGCTGTTTTTT. Its translation: CASSGTSGGRNTGELFF.

This clonotype was recorded a few times. V usage is TRBV20-1 and J usage is TRBJ1-1; TRBD1 is a possible D gene (5 bases). Germline CDR1 is DFQATT and CDR2 is SNEGSKA (reference sequence). V lost 5 bases, J lost 2 bases, and 15 bases lay in between. The CDR3 extends over 14 amino acids. The CDR3 sequence: CSALTGTGNTEAFF. The CDR3, as DNA: TGCAGTGCTCTCACCGGGACGGGCAACACTGAAGCTTTCTTT.

This chain connects TRBV12-3 or TRBV12-4 to TRBJ1-6; 9 positions agree with TRBD1. This CDR3 comprises 14 residues. V shed 6 bases, J shed 7 bases, and the junction held 4 bases outside the gene matches. DNA of the CDR3: TGTGCCAGCAGCCGGGACAGGGCCAATTCACCCCTCCACTTT. This sequence encodes CASSRDRANSPLHF.

V gene TRBV6-4 combines with J gene TRBJ1-1, with a possible D match to TRBD1 (5 bases). This CDR3 region has 14 residues. V was shortened by 4 bases and J by 2 bases, with 11 bases between the two germline ends. Germline loops: CDR1 MRHNA, CDR2 SNTAGT. The CDR3 sequence: CASSATGLNTEAFF. The CDR3 nucleotides read TGTGCCAGCAGTGCTACAGGCCTAAACACTGAAGCTTTCTTT.

Ten or more counts support this clonotype. The chain uses TRBV6-1 and TRBJ2-3; no clear D. Looked up from germline, CDR1 is MNHNS and CDR2 is SASEGT. The ends were cut back, 5 bases at V and 2 bases at J, with 8 bases in the middle. The CDR3 length is 13 residues. This CDR3 reads CASSPSPTDTQYF. In nucleotides, the CDR3 is TGTGCCAGCAGTCCCTCCCCCACAGATACGCAGTATTTT.

This clonotype has a handful of counts. The rearrangement joins TRBV29-1 to TRBJ1-4, with D tentatively TRBD1 (5 bases). The V end was cut by 4 bases, the J end by 7 bases, with 10 bases between. This CDR3 is 12 amino acids long. Germline lookup yields CDR1 SQVTM and CDR2 ANQGSEA. The CDR3 bases are TGCAGCGTTGGGAGGGGAAGTGAAAAACTGTTTTTT. Protein: CSVGRGSEKLFF.

The chain employs TRBV20-1 and TRBJ2-7; TRBD2 matches at 9 bases. CDR1 is DFQATT and CDR2 is SNEGSKA in the germline V gene (reference sequence). The CDR3 has 15 residues. J lost 3 bases, V lost 3 bases, and 9 bases had no gene match. The CDR3 nucleotides read TGCAGTGCTAGCCTTCCCGGGACTAGCTTCTACGAGCAGTACTTC. Encoded protein: CSASLPGTSFYEQYF.

The V and J genes are TRBV6-6 and TRBJ1-2; D gene unclear. Germline V gives CDR1 MNHNY, CDR2 SVGAGI (reference sequence). The CDR3 loop spans 13 amino acids. Trimming left V 5 bases short and J 5 bases short, with 12 bases between. The CDR3 sequence: CASSRGIIYGYTF. CDR3 nucleotide sequence: TGTGCCAGCAGTCGGGGTATCATTTATGGCTACACCTTC.

The rearrangement links TRBV27 to TRBJ2-7; D gene ambiguous. Germline V gene sequence: CDR1 MNHEY, CDR2 SMNVEV (reference sequence). CDR3 length equals 17 residues. V was pared by 4 bases and J by 1 base, with 20 bases between. The CDR3 here is CASSYPREANLSYEQYF. Written as DNA, the CDR3 is TGTGCCAGCAGTTACCCGAGAGAGGCAAACCTTTCCTACGAGCAGTACTTC.